This T cell receptor beta chain was captured in a study of blood T cell repertoires in COVID-19. Turning to the study itself: The United States, Italy and Spain provided the acute and convalescent COVID-19 samples. Nucleic acid was either cDNA or gDNA, and it came from T cells, B-cell-depleted T cells, or PBMCs.

The CDR3 is made up of 14 amino acids. Losses at the gene ends were 10 bases for V and 2 bases for J; bases not matched to a gene: 7. Germline-derived CDR1 and CDR2 are MNHEY and SMNVEV (reference sequence). As processed by the authors: Reference gene primers were amplified, and this amplification served to estimate nucleated cell counts. Method: immunoSEQ multiplex PCR; TCRdb's copy keeps in-frame clones and lacks some. From that table come the V and J calls and clone size; the DNA was used to work out D and trimming. This table holds about 64,000 clones, 82% found once. Input material: peripheral blood. The rearrangement joins TRBV27 to TRBJ2-2; 7 nucleotides align to TRBD1. The receptor comes from a human donor in a cohort sampled during active COVID-19. DNA for the CDR3: TGTGCCACCCAGACAGGGATTAACACCGGGGAGCTGTTTTTT. Its protein is CATQTGINTGELFF.